These T cell receptor beta chains were read from a single sample in a study of blood T cells in healthy people across ages. TCRdb redid the calling of the 5' RACE reads with MiXCR, one entry per CDR3 protein. The sample yields more than 650,000 distinct CDR3 sequences, 20% to 30% seen once. These data were likewise used in another study, on T cells of mothers and their children.

Material for sequencing was blood. The receptors were sampled from a boy between 10 and 17 years old in good health. CDR3s include the opening cysteine and the closing phenylalanine or tryptophan. A D gene is named only where the DNA matches it firmly. Clone size is shown for a subset of rows, as once, few, many or a class of expanded clone.

clone size: few; J gene: TRBJ2-2; V gene: TRBV10-3; D gene: NA; CDR3 DNA: TGTGCCACGCATACGGAAGCCGGGGAGCTGTTTTTT; CDR3 protein: CATHTEAGELFF
clone size: few; J gene: TRBJ1-2; V gene: TRBV3-1; D gene: TRBD1; CDR3 DNA: TGTGCCAGCAGCCAGTGGTACAGGGGGTCAACTAACTATGGCTACACCTTC; CDR3 protein: CASSQWYRGSTNYGYTF
clone size: few; J gene: TRBJ2-5; V gene: TRBV29-1; D gene: TRBD1; CDR3 DNA: TGCAGCGTTACGGGGGACAGGGGACAAGAGACCCAGTACTTC; CDR3 protein: CSVTGDRGQETQYF
clone size: NA; J gene: TRBJ1-5; V gene: TRBV20-1; D gene: NA; CDR3 DNA: TGCAGTGCTAGAGATTGGGTTCGCGGCAATCAGCCCCAGCATTTT; CDR3 protein: CSARDWVRGNQPQHF
clone size: NA; J gene: TRBJ1-2; V gene: TRBV7-9; D gene: NA; CDR3 DNA: TGTGCCAGCAGTCGGAGTGGGGGGTCATATGGCTACACCTTC; CDR3 protein: CASSRSGGSYGYTF
clone size: NA; J gene: TRBJ2-3; V gene: TRBV7-2; D gene: NA; CDR3 DNA: TGTGCCAGCACCAAATGGCTACATACGCAGTATTTT; CDR3 protein: CASTKWLHTQYF
clone size: NA; J gene: TRBJ2-2; V gene: TRBV29-1; D gene: TRBD1; CDR3 DNA: TGCAGCGTGGACAGGGATACCGGGGAGCTGTTTTTT; CDR3 protein: CSVDRDTGELFF
clone size: few; J gene: TRBJ2-5; V gene: TRBV7-2; D gene: NA; CDR3 DNA: TGTGCCAGCAGCTTTTTAGGGACTTCTCAAGAGACCCAGTACTTC; CDR3 protein: CASSFLGTSQETQYF
clone size: many; J gene: TRBJ1-4; V gene: TRBV2; D gene: NA; CDR3 DNA: TGTGCCATTATAGAAACGAGGGGCGGTGAAAAACTGTTTTTT; CDR3 protein: CAIIETRGGEKLFF
clone size: NA; J gene: TRBJ1-2; V gene: TRBV2; D gene: NA; CDR3 DNA: TGTGCCAGCAGTGAAAAGGGAGGCAGACTTAACTATGGCTACACCTTC; CDR3 protein: CASSEKGGRLNYGYTF
clone size: few; J gene: TRBJ1-1; V gene: TRBV29-1; D gene: NA; CDR3 DNA: TGCAGCGTTCTTCCACAGGGTTTAAGGGAAGCTTTCTTT; CDR3 protein: CSVLPQGLREAFF
clone size: few; J gene: TRBJ2-5; V gene: TRBV11-2; D gene: NA; CDR3 DNA: TGTGCCAGCAGCTTAGATAAGACCCAGTACTTC; CDR3 protein: CASSLDKTQYF
clone size: NA; J gene: TRBJ2-7; V gene: TRBV9; D gene: NA; CDR3 DNA: TGTGCCAGCAGCCCCCCCAGGCAGGGGAGCTCCTACGAGCAGTACTTC; CDR3 protein: CASSPPRQGSSYEQYF
clone size: NA; J gene: TRBJ1-1; V gene: TRBV7-2; D gene: NA; CDR3 DNA: TGTGCCAGCATGGAACAGTGGAACACTGAAGCTTTCTTT; CDR3 protein: CASMEQWNTEAFF
clone size: NA; J gene: TRBJ2-4; V gene: TRBV7-9; D gene: NA; CDR3 DNA: TGTGCCAGCAGCTCCTACAACGGGGGGCGTCAGTACTTC; CDR3 protein: CASSSYNGGRQYF
clone size: few; J gene: TRBJ2-1; V gene: TRBV10-1; D gene: TRBD1; CDR3 DNA: TGCGCCAGCAGTGAACCCTCGACAGGGACGAATGAGCAGTTCTTC; CDR3 protein: CASSEPSTGTNEQFF
clone size: NA; J gene: TRBJ2-5; V gene: TRBV6-6; D gene: NA; CDR3 DNA: TGTGCCAGCGCCCTTGACCCCCGGGAGACCCAGTACTTC; CDR3 protein: CASALDPRETQYF
clone size: NA; J gene: TRBJ2-1; V gene: TRBV5-5; D gene: NA; CDR3 DNA: TGTGCCAGCAGCTTGGCGAAGGGGGGAGGCGAGCAGTTCTTC; CDR3 protein: CASSLAKGGGEQFF
clone size: few; J gene: TRBJ1-3; V gene: TRBV12-5; D gene: NA; CDR3 DNA: TGTGCTAGTGGTTTGATACTCTCTGGAAACACCATATATTTT; CDR3 protein: CASGLILSGNTIYF
clone size: NA; J gene: TRBJ2-3; V gene: TRBV29-1; D gene: TRBD2; CDR3 DNA: TGCAGCGTTCGAGCGGGGGCCAACACAGATACGCAGTATTTT; CDR3 protein: CSVRAGANTDTQYF
clone size: NA; J gene: TRBJ2-1; V gene: TRBV7-6; D gene: NA; CDR3 DNA: TGTGCCAGCAGCATAGAGAGCGGGCCCGCGATTTACAATGAGCAGTTCTTC; CDR3 protein: CASSIESGPAIYNEQFF
clone size: NA; J gene: TRBJ2-7; V gene: TRBV30; D gene: NA; CDR3 DNA: TGTGCCTGGAGCGCCAGGGTAATCTTCTACGAGCAGTACTTC; CDR3 protein: CAWSARVIFYEQYF
clone size: few; J gene: TRBJ2-3; V gene: TRBV6-5; D gene: NA; CDR3 DNA: TGTGCCAGCAGTTACTCTTTCGAGGTTAACACAGATACGCAGTATTTT; CDR3 protein: CASSYSFEVNTDTQYF
clone size: few; J gene: TRBJ1-1; V gene: TRBV27; D gene: TRBD1; CDR3 DNA: TGTGCCAGCAGTCGCCCAGGGGGCTTGAACACTGGAGCTTTCTTT; CDR3 protein: CASSRPGGLNTGAFF
clone size: few; J gene: TRBJ1-3; V gene: TRBV6-6; D gene: NA; CDR3 DNA: TGTGCCAGCAGTCACTGGACAGCTCCCTCTGGAAACACCATATATTTT; CDR3 protein: CASSHWTAPSGNTIYF
clone size: NA; J gene: TRBJ2-3; V gene: TRBV5-1; D gene: NA; CDR3 DNA: TGCGCCAGCAGCCCCGAGGGTCGGGTTAGCACAGATACGCAGTATTTT; CDR3 protein: CASSPEGRVSTDTQYF
clone size: NA; J gene: TRBJ1-5; V gene: TRBV2; D gene: NA; CDR3 DNA: TGTGCCAGCAGTGATAGGAGGAACAATCAGCCCCAGCATTTT; CDR3 protein: CASSDRRNNQPQHF
clone size: NA; J gene: TRBJ2-7; V gene: TRBV5-6; D gene: TRBD2; CDR3 DNA: TGTGCCAGCAGCTTGGTGGGGACTAGCGCATACGAGCAGTACTTC; CDR3 protein: CASSLVGTSAYEQYF
clone size: NA; J gene: TRBJ1-5; V gene: TRBV2; D gene: NA; CDR3 DNA: TGTGCCAGCAGTGAGATGGCAGGGGATCAGCCCCAGCATTTT; CDR3 protein: CASSEMAGDQPQHF
clone size: NA; J gene: TRBJ2-5; V gene: TRBV2; D gene: TRBD2; CDR3 DNA: TGTGCCAGCAGCGGACGGGGGGGGCGTGGAGAGACCCAGTACTTC; CDR3 protein: CASSGRGGRGETQYF
clone size: few; J gene: TRBJ2-7; V gene: TRBV29-1; D gene: NA; CDR3 DNA: TGCAGCGTTGAAGGCACGGTCGCCTACGAGCAGTACTTC; CDR3 protein: CSVEGTVAYEQYF
clone size: NA; J gene: TRBJ2-2; V gene: TRBV2; D gene: NA; CDR3 DNA: TGTGCCAGCAGTGAAGCCGAGGTCCCGTTTAGGGGGGAGCTGTTTTTT; CDR3 protein: CASSEAEVPFRGELFF
clone size: many; J gene: TRBJ2-1; V gene: TRBV27; D gene: NA; CDR3 DNA: TGTGCCAGCAGTTTATCACCTCTCTCCTACAATGAGCAGTTCTTC; CDR3 protein: CASSLSPLSYNEQFF
clone size: NA; J gene: TRBJ1-2; V gene: TRBV6-5; D gene: NA; CDR3 DNA: TGTGCCAGCAGGGCCCAGGGGACTGGAGGCTACACCTTC; CDR3 protein: CASRAQGTGGYTF
clone size: NA; J gene: TRBJ2-2; V gene: TRBV11-2; D gene: NA; CDR3 DNA: TGTGCCAGCAGCTTAGATGGTGGTGGCACCGGGGAGCTGTTTTTT; CDR3 protein: CASSLDGGGTGELFF
clone size: few; J gene: TRBJ2-5; V gene: TRBV6-2/TRBV6-3; D gene: NA; CDR3 DNA: TGTGCCAGCAGTGATCCCGGGTGGGAGACCCAGTACTTC; CDR3 protein: CASSDPGWETQYF
clone size: few; J gene: TRBJ2-2; V gene: TRBV4-1; D gene: TRBD2; CDR3 DNA: TGCGCCGGCAGCCGAGCGGGCCTAGCGGGGGGGAACACCGGGGAGCTGTTTTTT; CDR3 protein: CAGSRAGLAGGNTGELFF
clone size: few; J gene: TRBJ2-6; V gene: TRBV27; D gene: NA; CDR3 DNA: TGTGCCAGCACCCTTCGCTCTGGGGCCAACGTCCTGACTTTC; CDR3 protein: CASTLRSGANVLTF
clone size: few; J gene: TRBJ1-1; V gene: TRBV3-1; D gene: NA; CDR3 DNA: TGTGCCAGCAGCCCCTCACAAAGCACTGAAGCTTTCTTT; CDR3 protein: CASSPSQSTEAFF
clone size: NA; J gene: TRBJ2-3; V gene: TRBV5-5; D gene: NA; CDR3 DNA: TGTGCCGGCAGTCCTAGATCAGGGGATACGCAGTATTTT; CDR3 protein: CAGSPRSGDTQYF
clone size: few; J gene: TRBJ2-1; V gene: TRBV5-1; D gene: NA; CDR3 DNA: TGCGCCAGCAGCTCTGAGGGAGTCCCCTACAATGAGCAGTTCTTC; CDR3 protein: CASSSEGVPYNEQFF
clone size: few; J gene: TRBJ1-4; V gene: TRBV4-1; D gene: NA; CDR3 DNA: TGCGCCAGCAGCCAAGACCCCACGGGCCTGAAGGAAAAACTGTTTTTT; CDR3 protein: CASSQDPTGLKEKLFF
clone size: NA; J gene: TRBJ1-2; V gene: TRBV20-1; D gene: TRBD1; CDR3 DNA: TGCAGTGCTAGAGGACAGGGACCATTCTATGGCTACACCTTC; CDR3 protein: CSARGQGPFYGYTF
clone size: few; J gene: TRBJ2-5; V gene: TRBV12-3/TRBV12-4; D gene: NA; CDR3 DNA: TGTGCCAGCAGCGCTGCGGATTGGGAGACCCAGTACTTC; CDR3 protein: CASSAADWETQYF
clone size: NA; J gene: TRBJ1-3; V gene: TRBV12-3/TRBV12-4; D gene: TRBD1; CDR3 DNA: TGTGCCAGCAGGGCGACAGGGCGAATAAACACCATATATTTT; CDR3 protein: CASRATGRINTIYF
clone size: NA; J gene: TRBJ2-7; V gene: TRBV6-5; D gene: TRBD1; CDR3 DNA: TGTGCCAGCAGTTGGGGACAGGGTAGTTGGGAGCAGTACTTC; CDR3 protein: CASSWGQGSWEQYF
clone size: NA; J gene: TRBJ1-6; V gene: TRBV6-2/TRBV6-3; D gene: TRBD1; CDR3 DNA: TGTGCCAGCAGTTACTCGACAGGGATTTCCGGCAGGAATAATTCACCCCTCCACTTT; CDR3 protein: CASSYSTGISGRNNSPLHF
clone size: NA; J gene: TRBJ2-1; V gene: TRBV11-2; D gene: TRBD1; CDR3 DNA: TGTGCCAGCAGGGAATGGGGACAGGGGGTCGGCAATGAGCGGTTCTTC; CDR3 protein: CASREWGQGVGNERFF
clone size: few; J gene: TRBJ1-2; V gene: TRBV7-9; D gene: NA; CDR3 DNA: TGTGCCAGCGGGGGGGGGCCCACCTCTAACTATGGCTACACCTTC; CDR3 protein: CASGGGPTSNYGYTF
clone size: NA; J gene: TRBJ2-3; V gene: TRBV5-1; D gene: TRBD2; CDR3 DNA: TGCGCCAGCAGCGCATCCAAGACTAGCGGGGGGCATACGCAGTATTTT; CDR3 protein: CASSASKTSGGHTQYF
clone size: few; J gene: TRBJ2-1; V gene: TRBV2; D gene: NA; CDR3 DNA: TGTGCCAGCAGTGAAACCCACGTCTCCCAGGGGAACAATGAGCAGTTCTTC; CDR3 protein: CASSETHVSQGNNEQFF
clone size: NA; J gene: TRBJ2-7; V gene: TRBV28; D gene: NA; CDR3 DNA: TGTGCCAGCAGAAAGGGCCCTCGCTACGAGCAGTACTTC; CDR3 protein: CASRKGPRYEQYF
clone size: NA; J gene: TRBJ2-3; V gene: TRBV27; D gene: TRBD2; CDR3 DNA: TGTGCCAGCAGTTTACTGTCCCTAGCGGGGAATCCAGATACGCAGTATTTT; CDR3 protein: CASSLLSLAGNPDTQYF
clone size: NA; J gene: TRBJ2-7; V gene: TRBV6-6; D gene: NA; CDR3 DNA: TGTGCCAGCAGGGGGGGGCCACCCTCAGAGCAGTACTTC; CDR3 protein: CASRGGPPSEQYF
clone size: few; J gene: TRBJ2-2; V gene: TRBV10-3; D gene: NA; CDR3 DNA: TGTGCCGTCACCCACAGCGATATGAACACCGGGGAGCTGTTTTTT; CDR3 protein: CAVTHSDMNTGELFF